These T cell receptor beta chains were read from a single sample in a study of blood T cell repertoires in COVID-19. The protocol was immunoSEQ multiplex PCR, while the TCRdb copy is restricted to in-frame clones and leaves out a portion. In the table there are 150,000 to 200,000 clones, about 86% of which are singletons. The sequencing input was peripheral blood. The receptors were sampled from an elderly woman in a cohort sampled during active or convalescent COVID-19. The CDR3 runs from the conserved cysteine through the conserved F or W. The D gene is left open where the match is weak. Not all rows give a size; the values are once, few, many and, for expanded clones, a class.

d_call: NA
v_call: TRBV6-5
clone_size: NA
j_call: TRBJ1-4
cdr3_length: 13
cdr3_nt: TGTGCCACGGGGGAAGCAACTAATGAAAAACTGTTTTTT
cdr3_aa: CATGEATNEKLFF

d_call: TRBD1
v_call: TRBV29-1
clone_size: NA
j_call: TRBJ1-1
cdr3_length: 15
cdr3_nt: TGCAGCGTCCTCGACAGGGCGGGGACGAACACTGAAGCTTTCTTT
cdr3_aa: CSVLDRAGTNTEAFF

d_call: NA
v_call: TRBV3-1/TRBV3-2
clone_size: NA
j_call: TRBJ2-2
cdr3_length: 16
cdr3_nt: TGTGCCAGCAGCCCGTCGGGACTCATGAACACCGGGGAGCTGTTTTTT
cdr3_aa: CASSPSGLMNTGELFF

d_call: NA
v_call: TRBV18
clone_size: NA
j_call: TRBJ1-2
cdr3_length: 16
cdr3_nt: TGTGCCAGCTCACCACCGGGAGGAGGGGCGATTGGTGGCTACACCTTC
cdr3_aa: CASSPPGGGAIGGYTF

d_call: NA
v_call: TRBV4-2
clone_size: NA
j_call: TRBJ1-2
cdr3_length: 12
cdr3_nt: TGTGCCAGCAGCCAAGATTACAATGGCTACACCTTC
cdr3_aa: CASSQDYNGYTF

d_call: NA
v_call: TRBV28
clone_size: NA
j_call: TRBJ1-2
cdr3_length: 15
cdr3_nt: TGTGCCAGCAGTCCCCCCGTGGGCAGGAACTATGGCTACACCTTC
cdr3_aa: CASSPPVGRNYGYTF

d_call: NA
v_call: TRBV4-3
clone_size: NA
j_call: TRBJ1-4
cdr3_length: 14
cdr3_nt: TGCGCCAGCAGCCAACAGGGTGGGAATGAAAAACTGTTTTTT
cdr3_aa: CASSQQGGNEKLFF

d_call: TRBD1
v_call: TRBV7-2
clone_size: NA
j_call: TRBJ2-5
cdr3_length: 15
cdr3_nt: TGTGCCAGCAGCCAGGACAGGCAAATACAAGAGACCCAGTACTTC
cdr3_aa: CASSQDRQIQETQYF

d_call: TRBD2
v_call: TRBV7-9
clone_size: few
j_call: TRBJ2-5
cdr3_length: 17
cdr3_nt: TGTGCCAGCAGCCCCCGGACTAGCGGGATATCAGGAGAGACCCAGTACTTC
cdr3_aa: CASSPRTSGISGETQYF

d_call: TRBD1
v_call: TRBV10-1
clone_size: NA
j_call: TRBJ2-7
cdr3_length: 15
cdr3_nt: TGCGCCAGCAGTGATCCGGGACAGGGTAACTACGAGCAGTACTTC
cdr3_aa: CASSDPGQGNYEQYF

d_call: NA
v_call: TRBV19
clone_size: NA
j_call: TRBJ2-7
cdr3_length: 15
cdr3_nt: TGTGCCAGTAGTAGAGGGACAGCGGGCTCCTACGAGCAGTACTTC
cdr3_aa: CASSRGTAGSYEQYF

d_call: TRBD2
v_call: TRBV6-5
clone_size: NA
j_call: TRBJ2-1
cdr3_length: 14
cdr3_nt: TGTGCCAGCAGTTACTTTCGCGGGGGGAATGAGCAGTTCTTC
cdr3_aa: CASSYFRGGNEQFF

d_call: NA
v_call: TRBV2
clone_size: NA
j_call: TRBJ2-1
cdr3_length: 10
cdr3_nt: TGTGCCAGCAAGACACAGGGGCAGTTCTTC
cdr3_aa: CASKTQGQFF

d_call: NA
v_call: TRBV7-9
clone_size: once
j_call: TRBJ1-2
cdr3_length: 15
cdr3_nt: TGTGCCAGCAGCCTCCGACAGGAGACTAACTATGGCTACACCTTC
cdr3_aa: CASSLRQETNYGYTF

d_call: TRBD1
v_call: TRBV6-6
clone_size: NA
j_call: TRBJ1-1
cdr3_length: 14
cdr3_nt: TGTGCCAGCAGTGTACAGGGGAGTATGCCTGAAGCTTTCTTT
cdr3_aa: CASSVQGSMPEAFF

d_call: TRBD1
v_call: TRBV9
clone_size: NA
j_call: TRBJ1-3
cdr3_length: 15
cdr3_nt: TGTGCCAGCAGCAATCAGGGGACAGCCGGAAACACCATATATTTT
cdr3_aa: CASSNQGTAGNTIYF

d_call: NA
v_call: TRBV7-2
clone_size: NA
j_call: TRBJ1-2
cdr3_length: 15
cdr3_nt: TGTGCCAGCACCTTCTTGGCAGAATCAGAGGAGGGCTACACCTTC
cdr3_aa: CASTFLAESEEGYTF

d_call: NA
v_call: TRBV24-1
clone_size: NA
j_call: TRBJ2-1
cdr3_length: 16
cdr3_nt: TGTGCCACCAGTGATCCGAGTGATAACTCCTACAATGAGCAGTTCTTC
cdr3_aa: CATSDPSDNSYNEQFF

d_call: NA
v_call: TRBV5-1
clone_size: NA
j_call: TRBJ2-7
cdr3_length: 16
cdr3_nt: TGCGCCAGCAGCTCATCTTTGACAGGGAGGTTACACGAGCAGTACTTC
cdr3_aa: CASSSSLTGRLHEQYF

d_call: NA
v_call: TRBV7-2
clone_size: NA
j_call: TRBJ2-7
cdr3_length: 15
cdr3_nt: TGTGCCAGCAGCTTAGCGCGAGGAAAAGTATACGAGCAGTACTTC
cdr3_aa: CASSLARGKVYEQYF

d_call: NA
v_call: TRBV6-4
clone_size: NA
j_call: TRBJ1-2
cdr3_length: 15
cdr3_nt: TGTGCCAGCAGTCGTGAAGGGGGTAGTGACTATGGCTACACCTTC
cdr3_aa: CASSREGGSDYGYTF

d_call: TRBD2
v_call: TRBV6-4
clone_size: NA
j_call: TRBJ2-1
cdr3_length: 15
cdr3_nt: TGTGCCAGCAGTCCGGGACTAGCGGCGCTCAATGAGCAGTTCTTC
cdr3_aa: CASSPGLAALNEQFF

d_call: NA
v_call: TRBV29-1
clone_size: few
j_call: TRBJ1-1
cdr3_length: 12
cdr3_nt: TGCAGCGTTTCCCGTGTGGTCGGTGAAGCTTTCTTT
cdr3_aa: CSVSRVVGEAFF

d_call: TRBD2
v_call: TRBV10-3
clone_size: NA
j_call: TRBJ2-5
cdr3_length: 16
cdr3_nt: TGTGCCATCAGGGGGACTAGCGGGAGGGGTGGAGAGACCCAGTACTTC
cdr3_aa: CAIRGTSGRGGETQYF

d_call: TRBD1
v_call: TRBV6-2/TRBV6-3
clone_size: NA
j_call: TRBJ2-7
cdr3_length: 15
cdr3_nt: TGTGCCAGCAGTTCAGCGGACCCCAGGGGGTACGAGCAGTACTTC
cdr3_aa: CASSSADPRGYEQYF

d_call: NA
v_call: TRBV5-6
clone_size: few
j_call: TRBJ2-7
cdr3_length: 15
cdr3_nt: TGTGCCAGCGGGGTTCGCGGGGCAGGGATCTACGAGCAGTACTTC
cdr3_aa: CASGVRGAGIYEQYF

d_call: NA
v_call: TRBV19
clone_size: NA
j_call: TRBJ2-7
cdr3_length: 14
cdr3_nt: TGTGCCAGTAGTATTCCGGGTGCTAGGTACGAGCAGTACTTC
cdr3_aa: CASSIPGARYEQYF

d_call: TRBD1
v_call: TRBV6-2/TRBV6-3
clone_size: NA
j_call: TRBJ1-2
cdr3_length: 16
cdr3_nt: TGTGCCAGCAGTTACCTGATTCGACAGGGGAGTGATGGCTACACCTTC
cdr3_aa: CASSYLIRQGSDGYTF

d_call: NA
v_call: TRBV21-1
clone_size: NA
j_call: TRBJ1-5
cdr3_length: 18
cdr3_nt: TGTGCCAGCAGCGCCAGGGACAGGGCGGACGAGAGCAATCAGCCCCAGCATTTT
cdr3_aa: CASSARDRADESNQPQHF

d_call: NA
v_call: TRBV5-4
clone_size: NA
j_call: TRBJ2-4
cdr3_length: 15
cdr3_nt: TGTGCCAGCAGCTTGGCGGGGATCGCCAAAAACATTCAGTACTTC
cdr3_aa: CASSLAGIAKNIQYF

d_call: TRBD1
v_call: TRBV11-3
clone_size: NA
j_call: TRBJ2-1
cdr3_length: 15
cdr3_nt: TGTGCCAGCAGCCCCGGGACAGGGGGAATCGATGAGCAGTTCTTC
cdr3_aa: CASSPGTGGIDEQFF

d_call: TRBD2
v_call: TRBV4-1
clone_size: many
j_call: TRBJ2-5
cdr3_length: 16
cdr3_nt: TGCGCCAGCAGCCAAGTGGGCCTAGCGGGAAGAGAGACCCAGTACTTC
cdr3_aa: CASSQVGLAGRETQYF

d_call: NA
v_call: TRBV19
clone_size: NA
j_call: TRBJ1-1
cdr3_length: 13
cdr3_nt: TGTGCCAGTAGGCACAGGGTGAACACTGAAGCTTTCTTT
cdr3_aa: CASRHRVNTEAFF

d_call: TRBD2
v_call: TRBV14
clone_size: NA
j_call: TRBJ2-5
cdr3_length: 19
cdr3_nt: TGTGCCAGCAGCCACCTACCCCCGTGGACTAGCGGGAGTAGAGAGACCCAGTACTTC
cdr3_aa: CASSHLPPWTSGSRETQYF

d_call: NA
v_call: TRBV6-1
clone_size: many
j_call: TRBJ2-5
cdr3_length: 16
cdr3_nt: TGTGCCAGCAGTGAACCGACTACAGGGCTCCAAGAGACCCAGTACTTC
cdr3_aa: CASSEPTTGLQETQYF

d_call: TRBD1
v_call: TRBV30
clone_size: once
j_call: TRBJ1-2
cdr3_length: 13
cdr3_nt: TGTGCCTGGAGTTACAGGGGGCGTATTGGCTACACCTTC
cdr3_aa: CAWSYRGRIGYTF

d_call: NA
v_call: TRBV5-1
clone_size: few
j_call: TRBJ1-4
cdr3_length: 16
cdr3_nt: TGCGCCAGCAGCTTGAGGAGTACAGGGACTAATGAAAAACTGTTTTTT
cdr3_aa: CASSLRSTGTNEKLFF

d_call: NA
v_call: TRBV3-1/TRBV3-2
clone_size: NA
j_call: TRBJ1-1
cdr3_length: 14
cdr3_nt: TGTGCCAGCAGCCAGGGACACCTGAACACTGAAGCTTTCTTT
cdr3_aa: CASSQGHLNTEAFF

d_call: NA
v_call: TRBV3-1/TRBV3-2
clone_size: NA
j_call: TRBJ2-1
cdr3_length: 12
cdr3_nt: TGTGCCAGCACCTTTGGGGGGACTGAGCAGTTCTTC
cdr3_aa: CASTFGGTEQFF

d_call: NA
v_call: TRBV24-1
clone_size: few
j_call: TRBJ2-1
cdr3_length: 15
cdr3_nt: TGTGCCACCAGCGGCCTCGGGACTGGGAACAATGAGCAGTTCTTC
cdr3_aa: CATSGLGTGNNEQFF

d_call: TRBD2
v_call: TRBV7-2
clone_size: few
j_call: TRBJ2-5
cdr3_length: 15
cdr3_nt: TGTGCCAGCAGCACCGGACTAGCGGGGCAAGAGACCCAGTACTTC
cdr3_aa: CASSTGLAGQETQYF

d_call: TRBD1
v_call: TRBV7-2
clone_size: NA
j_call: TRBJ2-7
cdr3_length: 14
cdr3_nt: TGTGCCAGCAGCGGACAGGGCGGCTCCTACGAGCAGTACTTC
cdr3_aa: CASSGQGGSYEQYF

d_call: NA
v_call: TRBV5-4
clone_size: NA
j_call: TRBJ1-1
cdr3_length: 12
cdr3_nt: TGTGCCAGCAGAGGTCGGGACACTGAAGCTTTCTTT
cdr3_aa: CASRGRDTEAFF

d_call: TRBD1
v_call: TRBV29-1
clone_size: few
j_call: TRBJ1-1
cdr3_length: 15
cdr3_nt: TGCAGCGTTTGGTACGATAAGGGGGCACTATCTGAAGCTTTCTTT
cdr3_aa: CSVWYDKGALSEAFF

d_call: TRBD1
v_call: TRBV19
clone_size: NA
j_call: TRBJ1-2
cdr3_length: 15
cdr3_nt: TGTGCCAGTAGTTCGCTCAGGGGACAGCGGTATGGCTACACCTTC
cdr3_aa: CASSSLRGQRYGYTF

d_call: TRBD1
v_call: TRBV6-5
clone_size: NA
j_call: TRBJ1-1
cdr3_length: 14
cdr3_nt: TGTGCCAGCAGTTTACTACAGGGGGACACTGAAGCTTTCTTT
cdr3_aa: CASSLLQGDTEAFF

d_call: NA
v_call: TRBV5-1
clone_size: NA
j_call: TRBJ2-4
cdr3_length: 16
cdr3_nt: TGCGCCAGCAGCTTGGCCTCGGGGGACCTGGGGAACATTCAGTACTTC
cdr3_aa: CASSLASGDLGNIQYF

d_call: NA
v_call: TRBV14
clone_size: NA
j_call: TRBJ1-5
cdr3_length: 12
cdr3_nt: TGTGCCAGCAGCCAAGTAAATCAGCCCCAGCATTTT
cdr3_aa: CASSQVNQPQHF

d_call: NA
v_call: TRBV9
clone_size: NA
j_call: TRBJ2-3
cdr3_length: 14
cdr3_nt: TGTGCCAGCAGCGTGGCTGGTAGCACAGATACGCAGTATTTT
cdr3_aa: CASSVAGSTDTQYF

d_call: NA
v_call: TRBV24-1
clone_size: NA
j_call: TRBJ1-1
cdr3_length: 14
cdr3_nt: TGTGCCACCAGTGATAGACAGGAAGGGACTGAAGCTTTCTTT
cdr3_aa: CATSDRQEGTEAFF

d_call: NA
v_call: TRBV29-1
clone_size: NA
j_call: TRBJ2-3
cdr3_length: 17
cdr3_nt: TGCAGCGTTGAAGATACTTCAGGGGATGTGGACACAGATACGCAGTATTTT
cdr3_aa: CSVEDTSGDVDTDTQYF

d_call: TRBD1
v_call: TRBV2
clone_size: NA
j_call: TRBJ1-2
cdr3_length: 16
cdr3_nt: TGTGCCAGCAGTGGGAAGACAGGGGCGACCTACTATGGCTACACCTTC
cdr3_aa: CASSGKTGATYYGYTF

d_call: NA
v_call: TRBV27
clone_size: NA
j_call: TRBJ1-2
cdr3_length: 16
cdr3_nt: TGTGCCAGCAGTTTATTCTGGGGCCTCGATAACTATGGCTACACCTTC
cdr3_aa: CASSLFWGLDNYGYTF

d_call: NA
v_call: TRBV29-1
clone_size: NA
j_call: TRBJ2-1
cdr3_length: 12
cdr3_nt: TGCAGCGTTGCGGTGGGAGCGAATGAGCAGTTCTTC
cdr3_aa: CSVAVGANEQFF

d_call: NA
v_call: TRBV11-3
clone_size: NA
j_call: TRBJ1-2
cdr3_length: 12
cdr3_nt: TGTGCCAGCAGCTCACGGACAGCTGGCTACACCTTC
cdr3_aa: CASSSRTAGYTF

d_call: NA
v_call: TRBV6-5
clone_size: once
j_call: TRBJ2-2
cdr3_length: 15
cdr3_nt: TGTGCCAGCAGAAGGCAGGGACTGAACACCGGGGAGCTGTTTTTT
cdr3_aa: CASRRQGLNTGELFF

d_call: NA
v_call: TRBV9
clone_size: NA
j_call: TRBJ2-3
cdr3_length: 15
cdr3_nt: TGTGCCAGCAGCGTAGGAGTAGCGAGCACAGATACGCAGTATTTT
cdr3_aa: CASSVGVASTDTQYF

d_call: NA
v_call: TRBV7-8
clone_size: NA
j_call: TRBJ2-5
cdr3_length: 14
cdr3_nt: TGTGCCAGCACCCTTAGGGGCCCGCAAGAGACCCAGTACTTC
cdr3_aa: CASTLRGPQETQYF

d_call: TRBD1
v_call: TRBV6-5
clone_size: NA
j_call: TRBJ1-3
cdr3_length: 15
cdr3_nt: TGTGCCAGCAGCGTAGACAGGGGTTCTGGAAACACCATATATTTT
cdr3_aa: CASSVDRGSGNTIYF

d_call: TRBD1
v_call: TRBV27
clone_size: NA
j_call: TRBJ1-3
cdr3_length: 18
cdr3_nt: TGTGCCAGCAGTCCTCGACAGGGGTCCAGGGCGGCTGGAAACACCATATATTTT
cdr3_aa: CASSPRQGSRAAGNTIYF